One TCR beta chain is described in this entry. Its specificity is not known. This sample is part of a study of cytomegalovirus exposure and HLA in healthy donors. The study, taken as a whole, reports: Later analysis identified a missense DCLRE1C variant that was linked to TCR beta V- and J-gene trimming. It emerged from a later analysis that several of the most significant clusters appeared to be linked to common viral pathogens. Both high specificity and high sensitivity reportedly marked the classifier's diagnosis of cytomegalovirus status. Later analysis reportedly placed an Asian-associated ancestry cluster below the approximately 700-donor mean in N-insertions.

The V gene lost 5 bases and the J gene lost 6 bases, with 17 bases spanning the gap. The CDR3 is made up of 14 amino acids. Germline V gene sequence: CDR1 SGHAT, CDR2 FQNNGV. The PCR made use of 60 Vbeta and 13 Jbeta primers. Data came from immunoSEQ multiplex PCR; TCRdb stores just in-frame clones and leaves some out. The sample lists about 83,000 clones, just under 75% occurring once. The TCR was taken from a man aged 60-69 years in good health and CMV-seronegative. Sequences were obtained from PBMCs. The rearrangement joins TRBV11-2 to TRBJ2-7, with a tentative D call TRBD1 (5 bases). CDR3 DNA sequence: TGTGCCAGCAGCCAGCAATCATCCAGGGCCGAGCAGTACTTC. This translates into CASSQQSSRAEQYF. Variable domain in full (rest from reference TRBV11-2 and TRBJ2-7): EAGVAQSPRYKIIEKRQSVAFWCNPISGHATLYWYQQILGQGPKLLIQFQNNGVVDDSQLPKDRFSAERLKGVDSTLKIQPAKLEDSAVYLCASSQQSSRAEQYFGPGTRLTVT.